This entry describes one T cell receptor beta chain. This CDR3 region has 16 residues. The germline gives CDR1 SQVTM, CDR2 ANQGSEA. Trimming removed 7 bases from V and 0 bases from J; junction bases left unmatched: 8. The data were obtained in a study of blood T cell repertoires in COVID-19. For the study at large: Spain, Italy and the United States supplied samples that represented acute and convalescent COVID-19.

Using immunoSEQ multiplex PCR, the repertoire was profiled, and TCRdb retains in-frame clones only, with some absent. The data contain more than 95,000 clones, about 85% of them singletons. This chain joins TRBV29-1 and TRBJ2-2; 10 bases match TRBD2. This sequence was found in an elderly man with active or convalescent COVID-19. The sequenced sample was peripheral blood. The CDR3 sequence is CSARASGRPNTGELFF. For the CDR3, the DNA is TGCAGCGCACGCGCTAGCGGGAGACCGAACACCGGGGAGCTGTTTTTT.